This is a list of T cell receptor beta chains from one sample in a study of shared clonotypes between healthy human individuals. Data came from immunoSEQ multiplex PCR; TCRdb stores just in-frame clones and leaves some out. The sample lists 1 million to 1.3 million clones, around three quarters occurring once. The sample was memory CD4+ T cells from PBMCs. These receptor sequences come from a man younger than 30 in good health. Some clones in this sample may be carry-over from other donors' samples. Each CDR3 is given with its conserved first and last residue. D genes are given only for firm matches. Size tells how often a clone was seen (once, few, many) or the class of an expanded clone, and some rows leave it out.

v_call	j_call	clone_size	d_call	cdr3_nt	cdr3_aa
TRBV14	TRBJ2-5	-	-	TGTGCCAGCAGCCAAGGGCCGTTCCAAGAGACCCAGTACTTC	CASSQGPFQETQYF
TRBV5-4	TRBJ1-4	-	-	TGTGCCAGCAGCTTGGACGGGACCTCCAATGAAAAACTGTTTTTT	CASSLDGTSNEKLFF
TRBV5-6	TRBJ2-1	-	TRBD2	TGTGCCAGCAGCTTGGGACTAGCGCGGACTGAGCAGTTCTTC	CASSLGLARTEQFF
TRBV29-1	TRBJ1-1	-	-	TGCAGCGTTGTGTCGGGGGCGCGGACTGAAGCTTTCTTT	CSVVSGARTEAFF
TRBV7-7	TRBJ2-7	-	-	TGTGCCAGCAGTCAGACCGGATCCTACGAGCAGTACTTC	CASSQTGSYEQYF
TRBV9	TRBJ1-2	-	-	TGTGCCAGCAGCGTAGCCACAGCGAGTCACTATGGCTACACCTTC	CASSVATASHYGYTF
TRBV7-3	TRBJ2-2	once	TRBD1	TGTGCCAGCAGCTTTACCGTGGACAGGGTCGGCACCGGGGAGCTGTTTTTT	CASSFTVDRVGTGELFF
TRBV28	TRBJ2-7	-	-	TGTGCCAGCAGTTTACCAGTCCCCTACGAGCAGTACTTC	CASSLPVPYEQYF
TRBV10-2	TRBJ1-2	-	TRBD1	TGCGCCAGCACCTCAGGGGGATTGGGGTGGGGCTACACCTTC	CASTSGGLGWGYTF
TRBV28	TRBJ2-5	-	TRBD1	TGTGCCAGCAGTTTACAGGGGGCCCAAGAGACCCAGTACTTC	CASSLQGAQETQYF
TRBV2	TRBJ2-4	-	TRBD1	TGTGCCAGCAGAGCTCTCGGACAGGGTGGGATTCAGTACTTC	CASRALGQGGIQYF
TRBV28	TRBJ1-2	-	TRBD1	TGTGCCAGCACCCCTGGGACAGGCCGTGACTATGGCTACACCTTC	CASTPGTGRDYGYTF
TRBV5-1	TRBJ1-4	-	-	TGCGCCAGCAGCGCCGCAACTAATGAAAAACTGTTTTTT	CASSAATNEKLFF
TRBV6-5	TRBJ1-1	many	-	TGTGCCAGCAGTTATCTCGGGGGGACTGAAGCTTTCTTT	CASSYLGGTEAFF
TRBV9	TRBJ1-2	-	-	TGTGCCAGCACCCCATCCGGGCCAGCTAACTATGGCTACACCTTC	CASTPSGPANYGYTF
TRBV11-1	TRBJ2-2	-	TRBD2	TGTGCCAGCAGCAGGACTAGCGGGAACACGAACACCGGGGAGCTGTTTTTT	CASSRTSGNTNTGELFF
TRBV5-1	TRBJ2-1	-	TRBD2	TGCGCCAGCAGCCTCGGGGGGGCTAGCGGATTGAATGAGCAGTTCTTC	CASSLGGASGLNEQFF
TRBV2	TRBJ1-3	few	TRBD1	TGTGCCAGCAACCCGCGGGACAGGGGAAACACCATATATTTT	CASNPRDRGNTIYF
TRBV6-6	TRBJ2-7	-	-	TGTGCCAGCAGTTCAGTGTTGGGGGCCTACGAGCAGTACTTC	CASSSVLGAYEQYF
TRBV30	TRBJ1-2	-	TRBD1	TGTGCCTGGAGTGTCCTAACAGGGGCAGGGGGCTACACCTTC	CAWSVLTGAGGYTF
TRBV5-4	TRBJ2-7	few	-	TGTGCCAGCAGCTTGAAGGGCGGGCCCTACGAGCAGTACTTC	CASSLKGGPYEQYF
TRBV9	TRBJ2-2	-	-	TGTGCCAGCTCCGGGCCGAACACCGGGGAGCTGTTTTTT	CASSGPNTGELFF
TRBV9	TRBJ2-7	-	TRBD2	TGTGCCAGCACCCCGGGACTAGCGGGAGGGGGGAGCTACGAGCAGTACTTC	CASTPGLAGGGSYEQYF
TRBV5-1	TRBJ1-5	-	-	TGCGCCAGCAGCTTGGAGGGGGGATTAAGCAATCAGCCCCAGCATTTT	CASSLEGGLSNQPQHF
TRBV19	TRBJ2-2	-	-	TGTGCCAGTAGTCCCGTTTCAGGGTTCAACACCGGGGAGCTGTTTTTT	CASSPVSGFNTGELFF
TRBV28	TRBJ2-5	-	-	TGTGCCAGCAGTATAACCTACCAAGAGACCCAGTACTTC	CASSITYQETQYF
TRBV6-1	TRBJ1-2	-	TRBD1	TGTGCCAGCAGGGCGGCAGGGGGCATTGGCTACACCTTC	CASRAAGGIGYTF
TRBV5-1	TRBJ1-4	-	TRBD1	TGCGCCAGCAGCCCAAATGGACAGGGCGGGGAAAAACTGTTTTTT	CASSPNGQGGEKLFF
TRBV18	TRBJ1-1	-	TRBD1	TGTGCCAGCTCACCCGGACAGGCGAATGAAGCTTTCTTT	CASSPGQANEAFF
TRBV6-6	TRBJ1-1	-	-	TGTGCCAGCACCATACTAGGGGACACTGAAGCTTTCTTT	CASTILGDTEAFF
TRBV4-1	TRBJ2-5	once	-	TGCGCCAGCAGCCCCCCCCAGATAGAGACCCAGTACTTC	CASSPPQIETQYF
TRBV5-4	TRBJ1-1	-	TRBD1	TGTGCCAGCAGCCGCCGGGACAGGGGCGGGAACACTGAAGCTTTCTTT	CASSRRDRGGNTEAFF
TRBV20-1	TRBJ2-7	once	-	TGCAGTGCTGGGGAGTCCTACGAGCAGTACTTC	CSAGESYEQYF
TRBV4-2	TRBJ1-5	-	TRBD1	TGTGCCAGCAGCCGACACAGGGGTAGGGATCAGCCCCAGCATTTT	CASSRHRGRDQPQHF
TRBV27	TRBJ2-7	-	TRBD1	TGTGCCAGCAGTTTCGGGCAGGGGGTCTACGAGCAGTACTTC	CASSFGQGVYEQYF
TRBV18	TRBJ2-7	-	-	TGTGCCAGCTCACCACAAATGGGGGCTTCACTCGGCGAGCAGTACTTC	CASSPQMGASLGEQYF
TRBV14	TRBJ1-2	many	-	TGTGCCAGCAGCCAAGGCGGATACTATGGCTACACCTTC	CASSQGGYYGYTF
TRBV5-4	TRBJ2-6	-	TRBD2	TGTGCCAGCAGCTTGGGTGGACTAGGATCGGGGGCCAACGTCCTGACTTTC	CASSLGGLGSGANVLTF
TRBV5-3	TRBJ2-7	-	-	TGTGCCAGAAGCGCGACCTACGAGCAGTACTTC	CARSATYEQYF
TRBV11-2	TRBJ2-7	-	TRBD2	TGTGCCAGCAGCTTATTCGGCGGGAGTAGCAACGAGCAGTACTTC	CASSLFGGSSNEQYF
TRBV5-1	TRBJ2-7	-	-	TGCGCCAGCAGCTTCTGGAATGTCGGAGCTACGAGTTTTTCTAGGCAGTACTTC	CASSFWNVGATSFSRQYF
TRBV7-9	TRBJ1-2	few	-	TGTGCCAGCAGCTTAGGACAGGCTAACTATGGCTACACCTTC	CASSLGQANYGYTF
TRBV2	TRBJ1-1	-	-	TGTGCCAGCAGTGAATTGGGCCGGCCCCGAACTTTCTTT	CASSELGRPRTFF
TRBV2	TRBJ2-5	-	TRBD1	TGTGCCAGCAGTGAAAAGAGACAGGGTACAGAGACCCAGTACTTC	CASSEKRQGTETQYF
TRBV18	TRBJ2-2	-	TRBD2	TGTGCCAGCTCACCACCGCGGGAGGCCACCGGGGAGCTGTTTTTT	CASSPPREATGELFF
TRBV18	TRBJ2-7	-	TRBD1	TGTGCCAGCTCACCATATGGACAGGGCGCCTACGAGCAGTACTTC	CASSPYGQGAYEQYF
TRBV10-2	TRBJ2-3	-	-	TGCGCCAGCAGCGCATCTTACCAAACCACTGGCACAGATACGCAGTATTTT	CASSASYQTTGTDTQYF